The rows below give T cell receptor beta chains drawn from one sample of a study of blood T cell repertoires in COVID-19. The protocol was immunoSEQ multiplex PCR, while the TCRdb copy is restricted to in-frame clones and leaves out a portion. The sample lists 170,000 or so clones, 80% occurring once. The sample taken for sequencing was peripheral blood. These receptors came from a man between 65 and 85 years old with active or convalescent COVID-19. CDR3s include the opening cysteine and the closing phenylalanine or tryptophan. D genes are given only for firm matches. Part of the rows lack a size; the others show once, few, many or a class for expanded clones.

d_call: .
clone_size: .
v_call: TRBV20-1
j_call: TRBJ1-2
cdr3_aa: CSADSGYTF
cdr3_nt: TGCAGTGCAGACAGCGGCTACACCTTC

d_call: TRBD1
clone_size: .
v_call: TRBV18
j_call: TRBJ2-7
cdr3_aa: CASSSPGQGTYEQYF
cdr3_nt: TGTGCCAGCTCATCACCGGGACAGGGGACTTACGAGCAGTACTTC

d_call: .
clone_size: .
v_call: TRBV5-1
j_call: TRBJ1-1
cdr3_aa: CASSLNSGDSLNTEAFF
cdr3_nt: TGCGCCAGCAGCTTGAATTCGGGGGATTCCTTGAACACTGAAGCTTTCTTT

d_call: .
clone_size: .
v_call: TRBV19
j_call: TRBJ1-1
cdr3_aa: CASSPTDTEAFF
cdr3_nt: TGTGCCAGTAGTCCTACGGACACTGAAGCTTTCTTT

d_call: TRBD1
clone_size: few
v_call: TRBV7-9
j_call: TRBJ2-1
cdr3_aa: CASSLGSLRGQGRNEQFF
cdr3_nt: TGTGCCAGCAGCTTAGGGAGCCTACGGGGACAGGGAAGGAATGAGCAGTTCTTC

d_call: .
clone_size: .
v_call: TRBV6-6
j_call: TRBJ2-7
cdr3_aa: CASSYSPRDDSYEQYF
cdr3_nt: TGTGCCAGCAGTTACTCGCCGCGGGACGACTCCTACGAGCAGTACTTC

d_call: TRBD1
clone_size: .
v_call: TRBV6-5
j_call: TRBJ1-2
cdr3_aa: CASVGRGRGPGYTF
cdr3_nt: TGTGCCAGCGTAGGGCGTGGCAGGGGGCCTGGCTACACCTTC

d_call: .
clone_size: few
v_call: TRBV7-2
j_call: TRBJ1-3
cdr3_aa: CASSLERVSSGNTIYF
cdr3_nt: TGTGCCAGCAGCTTAGAACGCGTTAGCTCTGGAAACACCATATATTTT

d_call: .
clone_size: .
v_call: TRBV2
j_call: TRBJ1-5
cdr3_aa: CASSEAGQGLKPQHF
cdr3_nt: TGTGCCAGCAGTGAAGCTGGGCAGGGGCTGAAGCCCCAGCATTTT

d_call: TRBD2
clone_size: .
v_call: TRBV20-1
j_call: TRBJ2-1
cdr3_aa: CSASSGNYNEQFF
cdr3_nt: TGCAGTGCTAGTAGCGGGAACTACAATGAGCAGTTCTTC

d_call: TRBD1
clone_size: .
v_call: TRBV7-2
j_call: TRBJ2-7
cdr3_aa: CASSPLGTAAYEQYF
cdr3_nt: TGTGCCAGCAGCCCCCTCGGGACAGCAGCCTACGAGCAGTACTTC

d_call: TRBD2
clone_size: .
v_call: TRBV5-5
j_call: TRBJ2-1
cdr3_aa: CASSATSRYNEQFF
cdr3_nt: TGTGCCAGCAGCGCGACTAGCAGGTACAATGAGCAGTTCTTC

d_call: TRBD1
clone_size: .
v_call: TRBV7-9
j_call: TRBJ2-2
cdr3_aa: CASSRQGATGELFF
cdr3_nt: TGTGCCAGCAGCCGACAGGGGGCTACCGGGGAGCTGTTTTTT

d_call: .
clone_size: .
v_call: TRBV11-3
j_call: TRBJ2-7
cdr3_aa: CASSLVGSYEQYF
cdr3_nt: TGTGCCAGCAGCTTAGTTGGCAGCTACGAGCAGTACTTC

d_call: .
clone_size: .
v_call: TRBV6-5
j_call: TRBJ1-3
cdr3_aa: CASRTTGNTIYF
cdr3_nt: TGTGCCAGCAGGACAACGGGAAACACCATATATTTT

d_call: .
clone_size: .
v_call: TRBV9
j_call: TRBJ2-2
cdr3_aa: CASSVASTGELFF
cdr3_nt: TGTGCCAGCAGCGTAGCTAGCACCGGGGAGCTGTTTTTT

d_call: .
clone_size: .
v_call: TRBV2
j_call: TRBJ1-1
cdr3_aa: CASSLQGMNTEAFF
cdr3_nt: TGTGCCAGCAGTCTACAGGGCATGAACACTGAAGCTTTCTTT

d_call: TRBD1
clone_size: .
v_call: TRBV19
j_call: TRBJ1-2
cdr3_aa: CASSMAPSWTGGYGYTF
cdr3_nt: TGTGCCAGTAGTATGGCCCCCTCATGGACAGGGGGCTATGGCTACACCTTC

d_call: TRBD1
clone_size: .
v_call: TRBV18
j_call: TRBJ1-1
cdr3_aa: CASSPGQGRMNTEAFF
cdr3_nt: TGTGCCAGCTCACCTGGACAGGGGAGGATGAACACTGAAGCTTTCTTT

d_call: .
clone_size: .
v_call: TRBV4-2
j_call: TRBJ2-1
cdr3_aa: CASSQGSAGGYNEQFF
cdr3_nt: TGTGCCAGCAGCCAAGGGAGTGCAGGGGGGTACAATGAGCAGTTCTTC

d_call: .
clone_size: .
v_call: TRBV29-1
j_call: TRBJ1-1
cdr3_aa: CSVVIDRNTEAFF
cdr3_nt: TGCAGCGTTGTAATCGACAGAAACACTGAAGCTTTCTTT

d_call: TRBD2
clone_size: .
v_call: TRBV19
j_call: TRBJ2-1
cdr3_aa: CASSTSGGMQGEQFF
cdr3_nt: TGTGCCAGTAGTACTAGCGGGGGGATGCAGGGTGAGCAGTTCTTC

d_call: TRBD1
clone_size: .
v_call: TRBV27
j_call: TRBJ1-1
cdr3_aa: CASSSGTGRTEAFF
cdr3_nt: TGTGCCAGCAGTTCCGGGACAGGGAGGACTGAAGCTTTCTTT

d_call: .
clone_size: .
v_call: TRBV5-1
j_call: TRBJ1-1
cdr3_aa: CASSRTVTDTEAFF
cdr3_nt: TGCGCCAGCAGCCGGACAGTAACGGACACTGAAGCTTTCTTT

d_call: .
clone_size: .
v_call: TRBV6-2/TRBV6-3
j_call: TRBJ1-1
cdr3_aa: CASSLRGYTEAFF
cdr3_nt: TGTGCCAGCAGTTTACGGGGGTACACTGAAGCTTTCTTT

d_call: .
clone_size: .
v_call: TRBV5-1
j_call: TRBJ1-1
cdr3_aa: CASSLGHLNTEAFF
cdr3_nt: TGCGCCAGCAGCTTGGGACACTTGAACACTGAAGCTTTCTTT

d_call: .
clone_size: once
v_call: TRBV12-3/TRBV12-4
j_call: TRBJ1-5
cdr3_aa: CASSRQDDQPQHF
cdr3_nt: TGTGCCAGCAGTCGACAGGACGATCAGCCCCAGCATTTT

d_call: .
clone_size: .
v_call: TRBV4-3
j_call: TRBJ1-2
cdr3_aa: CASSQDYGKDGYTF
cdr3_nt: TGCGCCAGCAGCCAAGATTACGGGAAAGATGGCTACACCTTC

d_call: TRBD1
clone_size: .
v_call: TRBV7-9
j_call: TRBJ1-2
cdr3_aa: CASSNRDSYGYTF
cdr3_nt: TGTGCCAGCAGCAACCGGGACAGCTATGGCTACACCTTC

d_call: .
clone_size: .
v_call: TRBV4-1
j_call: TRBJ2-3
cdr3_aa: CASSQELVGQYF
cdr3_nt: TGCGCCAGCAGCCAAGAGCTGGTCGGGCAGTATTTT

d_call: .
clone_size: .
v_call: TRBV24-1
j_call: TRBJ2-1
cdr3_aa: CATSDSTDYPYNEQFF
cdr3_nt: TGTGCCACCAGTGATTCGACCGACTATCCCTACAATGAGCAGTTCTTC

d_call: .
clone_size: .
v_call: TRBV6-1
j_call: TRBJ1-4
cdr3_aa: CASSEAAAGEEKLFF
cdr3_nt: TGTGCCAGCAGTGAAGCCGCGGCAGGGGAGGAAAAACTGTTTTTT

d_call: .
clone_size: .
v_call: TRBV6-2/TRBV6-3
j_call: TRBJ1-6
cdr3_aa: CASSYKPSDSPLHF
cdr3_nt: TGTGCCAGCAGTTATAAGCCCTCGGATTCACCCCTCCACTTT

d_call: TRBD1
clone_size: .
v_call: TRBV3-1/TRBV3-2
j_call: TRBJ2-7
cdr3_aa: CASSQEPHWQGARQPEQYF
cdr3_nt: TGTGCCAGCAGCCAAGAGCCCCATTGGCAGGGGGCGCGTCAACCCGAGCAGTACTTC

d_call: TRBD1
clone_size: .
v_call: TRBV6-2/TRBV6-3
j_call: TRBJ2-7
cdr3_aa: CASSWSGGNEQYF
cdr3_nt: TGTGCCAGCAGTTGGTCAGGGGGCAACGAGCAGTACTTC

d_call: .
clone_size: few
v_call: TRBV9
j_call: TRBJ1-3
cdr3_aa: CASSPREFSGNTIYF
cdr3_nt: TGTGCCAGCAGCCCTCGGGAGTTCTCTGGAAACACCATATATTTT

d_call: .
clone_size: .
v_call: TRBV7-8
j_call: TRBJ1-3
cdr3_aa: CASSHPRVSGNTIYF
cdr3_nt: TGTGCCAGCAGCCATCCACGGGTTTCTGGAAACACCATATATTTT

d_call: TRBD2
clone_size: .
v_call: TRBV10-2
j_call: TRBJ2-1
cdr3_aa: CASRSPGLAGGMGNEQFF
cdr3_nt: TGCGCCAGCAGATCACCGGGACTAGCGGGAGGTATGGGAAATGAGCAGTTCTTC

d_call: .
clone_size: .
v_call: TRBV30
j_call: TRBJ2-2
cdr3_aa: CAWAPRTDLNTGELFF
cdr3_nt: TGTGCCTGGGCTCCCCGGACTGATCTAAACACCGGGGAGCTGTTTTTT

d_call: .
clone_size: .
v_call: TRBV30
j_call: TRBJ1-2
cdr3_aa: CACTLRTPVVGYTF
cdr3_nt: TGTGCCTGCACTCTGAGGACACCGGTAGTGGGCTACACCTTC

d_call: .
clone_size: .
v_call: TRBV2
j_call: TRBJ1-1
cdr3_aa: CASSEGGRVDTEAFF
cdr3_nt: TGTGCCAGCAGTGAAGGGGGGCGGGTGGACACTGAAGCTTTCTTT

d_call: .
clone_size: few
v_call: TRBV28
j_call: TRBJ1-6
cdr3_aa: CATKPGYSPLHF
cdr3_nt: TGTGCCACCAAACCCGGTTACTCACCCCTCCACTTT

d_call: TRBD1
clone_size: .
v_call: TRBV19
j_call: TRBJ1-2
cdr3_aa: CASEPGGSYGYTF
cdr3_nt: TGTGCCAGTGAACCAGGGGGCAGCTATGGCTACACCTTC

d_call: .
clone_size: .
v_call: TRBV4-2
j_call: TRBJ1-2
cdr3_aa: CASSQPQVAGYTF
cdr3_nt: TGTGCCAGCAGCCAGCCACAGGTCGCGGGCTACACCTTC

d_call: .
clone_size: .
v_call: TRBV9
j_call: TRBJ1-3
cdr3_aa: CASSVGLLSGNTIYF
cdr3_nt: TGTGCCAGCAGCGTAGGGCTGCTCTCTGGAAACACCATATATTTT

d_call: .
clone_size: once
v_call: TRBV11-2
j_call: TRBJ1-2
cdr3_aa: CASSLDPGTSYGYTF
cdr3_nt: TGTGCCAGCAGCTTAGATCCGGGGACATCCTATGGCTACACCTTC

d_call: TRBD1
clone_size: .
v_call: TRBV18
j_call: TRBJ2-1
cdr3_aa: CASSPSRDRGGEQFF
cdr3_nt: TGTGCCAGCTCACCCTCCCGGGACAGGGGGGGTGAGCAGTTCTTC

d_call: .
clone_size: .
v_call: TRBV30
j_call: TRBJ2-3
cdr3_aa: CAWSGVGDTQYF
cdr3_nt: TGTGCCTGGAGCGGGGTTGGGGATACGCAGTATTTT

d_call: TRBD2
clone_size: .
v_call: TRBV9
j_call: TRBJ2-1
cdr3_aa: CASSVRGVDEQFF
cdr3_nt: TGTGCCAGCAGCGTACGGGGGGTCGATGAGCAGTTCTTC

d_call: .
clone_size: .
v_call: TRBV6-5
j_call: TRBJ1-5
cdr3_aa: CASKFRDGQPQHF
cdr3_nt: TGTGCCAGCAAATTCAGGGATGGTCAGCCCCAGCATTTT

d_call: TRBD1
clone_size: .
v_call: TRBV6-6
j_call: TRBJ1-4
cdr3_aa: CASRNHGTGGEKLFF
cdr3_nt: TGTGCCAGCAGAAACCACGGGACAGGGGGTGAAAAACTGTTTTTT

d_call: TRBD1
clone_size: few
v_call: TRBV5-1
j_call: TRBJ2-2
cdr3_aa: CASSRDRVLGELFF
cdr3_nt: TGCGCCAGCAGTCGGGACAGGGTCCTGGGGGAGCTGTTTTTT

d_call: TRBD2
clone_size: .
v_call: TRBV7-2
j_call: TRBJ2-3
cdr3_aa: CASSFLSSGGRSDTQYF
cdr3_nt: TGTGCCAGCAGCTTTCTATCTAGCGGGGGCCGGTCGGATACGCAGTATTTT

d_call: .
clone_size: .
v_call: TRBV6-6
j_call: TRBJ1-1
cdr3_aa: CASREYGTNPSAFF
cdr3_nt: TGTGCCAGCAGGGAATACGGGACAAATCCGTCGGCTTTCTTT

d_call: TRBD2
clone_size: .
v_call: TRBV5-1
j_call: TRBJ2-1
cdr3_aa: CASSPGLAGGSLRDNEQFF
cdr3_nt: TGCGCCAGCAGCCCGGGACTAGCGGGGGGGTCACTCCGAGACAATGAGCAGTTCTTC

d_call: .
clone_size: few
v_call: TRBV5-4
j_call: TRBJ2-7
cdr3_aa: CASSKGQNEQYF
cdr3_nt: TGTGCCAGCAGCAAAGGACAGAACGAGCAGTACTTC

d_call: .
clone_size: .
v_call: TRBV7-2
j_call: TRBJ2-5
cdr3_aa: CASSNRAQGQETQYF
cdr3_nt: TGTGCCAGCAGCAATCGAGCCCAGGGACAAGAGACCCAGTACTTC